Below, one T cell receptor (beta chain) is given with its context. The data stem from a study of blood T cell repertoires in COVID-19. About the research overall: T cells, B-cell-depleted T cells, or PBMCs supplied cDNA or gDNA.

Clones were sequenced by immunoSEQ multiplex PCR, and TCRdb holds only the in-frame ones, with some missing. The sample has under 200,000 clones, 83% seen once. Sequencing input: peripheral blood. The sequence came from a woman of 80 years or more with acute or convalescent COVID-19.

CDR3 residues: CASSLRGGGNTGELFF. The CDR3, as DNA: TGTGCCAGCAGCTTAAGGGGCGGGGGGAACACCGGGGAGCTGTTTTTT. This chain links TRBV7-2 with TRBJ2-2; 7 bases are a match to TRBD2. V shed 2 bases, J shed 1 base, and the junction held 4 bases outside the gene matches. Germline CDR1 and CDR2: SGHTA and FQGNSA. The CDR3 extends over 16 amino acids.